The 26 T cell receptor beta chains in this list originate from one sample, sequenced in a study of spatial heterogeneity in lung cancer. MiXCR, run by TCRdb on the 5' RACE reads, gives a single entry per CDR3 protein. Counted here are about 70,000 distinct CDR3 sequences, over 7% occurring once; the ten biggest clones make up 1.5% to 2%. Noted time point: blood at routine non-recurrence follow-up after resection. Here the sequenced sample was PBMCs, taken at follow-up. The origin of the receptors is a female donor with early-stage non-small cell lung cancer.

This clonotype was observed a few times. The CDR3 protein is CASSPASYNEQFF. As DNA, the CDR3 is TGCGCCAGCAGCCCCGCTAGCTACAATGAGCAGTTCTTC. J is TRBJ2-1 and V is TRBV5-1; D is uncertain. The V end was cut by 4 bases, the J end by 3 bases, with 8 bases between. CDR1 and CDR2 (germline): SGHRS, YFSETQ. The CDR3 is 13 amino acids.

This clonotype appeared a few times. J is TRBJ1-6 and V is TRBV5-1; a possible D gene is TRBD1 (5 bases). V was shortened by 4 bases and J by 7 bases, with 12 bases between the two germline ends. The CDR3 length is 14 residues. Germline values: CDR1 SGHRS, CDR2 YFSETQ. The CDR3: CASSPLQGNSPLHF. The CDR3 coding sequence is TGCGCCAGCAGCCCTCTCCAGGGAAATTCACCCCTCCACTTT.

In this sample, this clonotype turned up many times. The J gene is TRBJ2-3, the V gene TRBV19, with 7 bases fitting TRBD2. CDR3 length: 14 amino acids. CDR1 and CDR2 (germline): LNHDA, SQIVND (reference sequence). After removal of 7 bases from V and 2 bases from J, the junction contained 6 bases not matched to a gene. CDR3 residues: CASTRELLTDTQYF. In nucleotides, the CDR3 is TGTGCCAGTACGCGGGAGCTTCTCACAGATACGCAGTATTTT.

This clonotype has just a few counts. The chain has TRBV20-1 and TRBJ2-3; 9 bases are shared with TRBD2. V dropped 6 bases and J dropped 5; count of bases not matched to a gene: 12. Germline-derived CDR1 and CDR2 are DFQATT and SNEGSKA (reference sequence). This CDR3 is built from 15 residues. The CDR3 region has the DNA TGCAGTGCGTGGCTAGCGGGAAGATCCAGAGATACGCAGTATTTT. Encoded protein: CSAWLAGRSRDTQYF.

The chain links TRBV5-1 to TRBJ2-5; no definite D call. Trimming pared 0 bases from V and 1 base from J, leaving 7 bases between. The germline gives CDR1 SGHRS, CDR2 YFSETQ. CDR3 size: 14 residues. The CDR3 DNA is TGCGCCAGCAGCTTGGAGGTGTCCCAAGAGACCCAGTACTTC. It yields the protein CASSLEVSQETQYF.

This clonotype was observed at least ten times. The chain uses TRBV6-5 and TRBJ2-1; D is perhaps TRBD2 (7 bases). CDR3 size: 16 residues. V lost 2 bases and J 8 bases, leaving 19 bases between the germline ends. Germline lookup yields CDR1 MNHEY and CDR2 SVGAGI. CDR3 sequence: CASSYQGTTKIDEQFF. The DNA of the CDR3 is TGTGCCAGCAGTTACCAGGGGACTACAAAAATCGATGAGCAGTTCTTC.

This clonotype was found many times. V and J are TRBV7-6 and TRBJ2-1; D gene uncertain. The germline V gene has CDR1 SGHVS and CDR2 FNYEAQ. The CDR3 contains 15 residues. Trimming stripped 3 bases from V and 0 bases from J, with 9 bases between. The CDR3 loop is CASSLDQSSYNEQFF. The DNA for the CDR3 is TGTGCCAGCAGCTTGGACCAGAGCTCCTACAATGAGCAGTTCTTC.

This clonotype showed up many times. The chain combines TRBV5-1 with TRBJ2-1; 14 nucleotides agree with TRBD2. CDR1 and CDR2 (germline): SGHRS, YFSETQ. The CDR3 consists of 19 residues. V lost 4 bases and J lost 3; bases outside the gene matches: 12. The CDR3, as DNA: TGCGCCAGCAGCATAGGACTAGCGGGAGGCTGGGAGGTCTACAATGAGCAGTTCTTC. It yields the protein CASSIGLAGGWEVYNEQFF. Complete variable domain (other parts from reference TRBV5-1 and TRBJ2-1): KAGVTQTPRYLIKTRGQQVTLSCSPISGHRSVSWYQQTPGQGLQFLFEYFSETQRNKGNFPGRFSGRQFSNSRSEMNVSTLELGDSALYLCASSIGLAGGWEVYNEQFFGPGTRLTVL.

This clonotype was observed a single time. The chain recombines TRBV2 with TRBJ2-3; D perhaps matches TRBD2 (6 bases). V was shortened by 5 bases and J by 8 bases, with 14 bases between the two germline ends. Germline CDR1 is SNHLY and CDR2 is FYNNEI. The length of the CDR3 is 13 residues. CDR3 nucleotide sequence: TGTGCCAGCAGTACCCGGACGGAGGGTACGCAGTATTTT. As protein: CASSTRTEGTQYF. Full variable domain (outside the CDR3, taken from reference TRBV2 and TRBJ2-3): EPEVTQTPSHQVTQMGQEVILRCVPISNHLYFYWYRQILGQKVEFLVSFYNNEISEKSEIFDDQFSVERPDGSNFTLKIRSTKLEDSAMYFCASSTRTEGTQYFGPGTRLTVL.

The rearrangement links TRBV24-1 to TRBJ1-5, with D perhaps matching TRBD1 (5 bases). The CDR3 has 13 amino acids. V lost 2 bases to trimming and J lost 5 bases, with 6 bases between them. CDR1 KGHDR and CDR2 SFDVKD come from the germline V gene. DNA for the CDR3: TGTGCCACCAGTGATTCGGGGGATCAGCCCCAGCATTTT. Protein product: CATSDSGDQPQHF.

The rearrangement uses TRBV5-1 and TRBJ2-5, with 9 positions matching TRBD1. This CDR3 comprises 14 residues. The trim removed 4 bases at V and 7 bases at J, leaving 8 bases unmatched. Germline CDR1 and CDR2: SGHRS and YFSETQ. CDR3 sequence reads: CASSAGQGGWTQYF. The CDR3 coding sequence is TGCGCCAGCAGCGCGGGACAGGGTGGGTGGACCCAGTACTTC.

In this sample, this clonotype turned up many times. The rearrangement joins TRBV7-9 to TRBJ2-5; D tentatively reads TRBD1 or TRBD2 (6 bases each). Germline V gene sequence: CDR1 SEHNR, CDR2 FQNEAQ (reference sequence). The germline V and J ends were trimmed by 6 bases and 4 bases, with 27 bases remaining between them. This CDR3 spans 18 amino acids. CDR3: CASSPRGTAGEEGETQYF. The CDR3, as DNA: TGTGCCAGCAGTCCGCGTGGTACAGCAGGGGAGGAGGGAGAGACCCAGTACTTC. Based on the CDR3 plus reference TRBV7-9 and TRBJ2-5, the full variable domain is DTGVSQNPRHKITKRGQNVTFRCDPISEHNRLYWYRQTLGQGPEFLTYFQNEAQLEKSRLLSDRFSAERPKGSFSTLEIQRTEQGDSAMYLCASSPRGTAGEEGETQYFGPGTRLLVL.

This clonotype was recorded a few times. The rearrangement links TRBV20-1 to TRBJ1-1, with D possibly TRBD1 on 6 matching bases. V lost 3 bases and J lost 2, with 13 bases in between. This CDR3 region has 14 residues. The germline V gene encodes CDR1 DFQATT and CDR2 SNEGSKA (reference sequence). The CDR3, as DNA: TGCAGTGCTAGGCTGGCCAGGGGAAACACTGAAGCTTTCTTT. Residues: CSARLARGNTEAFF.

The chain has TRBV5-1 and TRBJ1-1; D is ambiguous. This CDR3 has 14 amino acids. Deletions cut 2 bases from V and 3 bases from J, with 11 bases between. Germline CDR1 reads SGHRS; CDR2 reads YFSETQ. CDR3 in DNA: TGCGCCAGCAGCTTTCGACACCCTGACACTGAAGCTTTCTTT. Its translation: CASSFRHPDTEAFF.

Only a few counts were recorded for this clonotype. This chain links TRBV10-3 with TRBJ1-4; D not resolved. This CDR3 is 15 amino acids long. V was shortened by 6 bases and J by 0 bases, with 11 bases between the two germline ends. The germline V gene has CDR1 ENHRY and CDR2 SYGVKD. CDR3 nucleotide sequence: TGTGCCATCAGCAACAGTCTTGCAACTAATGAAAAACTGTTTTTT. Protein: CAISNSLATNEKLFF.

This clonotype was seen ten or more times. This CDR3 is CASSPGTSGASREQFF. The CDR3 DNA reads TGCGCCAGCAGCCCCGGGACTAGCGGGGCCTCTCGCGAGCAGTTCTTC. The chain employs TRBV5-1 and TRBJ2-1; TRBD2 aligns across 13 bases. Germline V lookup: CDR1 SGHRS, CDR2 YFSETQ. CDR3 length equals 16 residues. The trim removed 4 bases at V and 10 bases at J, leaving 11 bases unmatched.

Concerning this clonotype itself: No conserved phenylalanine or tryptophan ends this CDR3, so it is likely a read error. The genes are TRBV11-2 and TRBJ2-3, with TRBD2 matching 9 bases. Looked up from germline, CDR1 is SGHAT and CDR2 is FQNNGV. This CDR3 has 14 amino acids. With V trimmed by 5 bases and J by 5 bases, 5 bases remained unmatched. The CDR3 is CASSVGLARDTQYL. The CDR3 coding sequence is TGTGCCAGCAGCGTGGGACTAGCAAGAGATACGCAGTATTTA.

This clonotype has a count of ten or more. This chain joins TRBV28 and TRBJ1-5; D gene ambiguous. This CDR3 has 12 amino acids. V was trimmed by 7 bases and J by 5 bases, leaving 9 bases between them. Per germline, CDR1 MDHEN and CDR2 SYDVKM. The CDR3 coding sequence is TGTGCCAGCACTGGTAGGGATCAGCCCCAGCATTTT. This translates into CASTGRDQPQHF.

This clonotype has only a few counts. This chain joins TRBV20-1 and TRBJ1-1; no clear D gene. V lost 4 bases, J lost 6 bases, and 9 bases lay in between. This CDR3 has 11 amino acids. Germline V CDR1 and CDR2: DFQATT, SNEGSKA (reference sequence). CDR3 in amino acids: CSAMYIAEAFF. In nucleotides, the CDR3 is TGCAGTGCTATGTATATCGCTGAAGCTTTCTTT.

Remarks on this clonotype: This may be a read error: a much more frequent sequence differs by one nucleotide. The chain couples TRBV11-2 to TRBJ2-7; 12 bases line up with TRBD2. This CDR3 contains 15 residues. Germline CDR1 and CDR2: SGHAT and FQNNGV. CDR3 residues: CARSLRLAGDEEQYF. The CDR3 DNA reads as TGTGCCCGCAGCCTCCGACTAGCGGGAGACGAAGAGCAGTACTTC.

This clonotype was counted at least ten times. The V gene is TRBV29-1, the J gene TRBJ2-7, with 9 bases fitting TRBD1. Per the germline V gene, CDR1 is SQVTM and CDR2 is ANQGSEA. The CDR3 is 12 amino acids. Trimming cost V 6 bases and J 5 bases; bases outside gene matches: 5. Here the CDR3 reads CSVADRGNEQYF. CDR3 DNA sequence: TGCAGCGTCGCGGACAGGGGTAACGAGCAGTACTTC.

This clonotype appeared many times. The chain carries TRBV19 and TRBJ2-1, with 10 bases that match TRBD1. The CDR3 length is 16 residues. The ends lost 6 bases at V and 3 bases at J; junction bases unmatched: 8. The germline gives CDR1 LNHDA, CDR2 SQIVND (reference sequence). CDR3 bases: TGTGCCAGTAGCCGTCCGACAGGGGGCCTCTACAATGAGCAGTTCTTC. It encodes CASSRPTGGLYNEQFF.

This clonotype was seen at least ten times. The genes are TRBV5-1 and TRBJ2-2; the D is unclear. V was cut by 2 bases and J by 6 bases, with 8 bases left in between. The CDR3 consists of 13 residues. Germline loops: CDR1 SGHRS, CDR2 YFSETQ. CDR3: CASSFPWSGELFF. The DNA of the CDR3 is TGCGCCAGCAGCTTTCCATGGTCCGGGGAGCTGTTTTTT.

Ten or more counts support this clonotype. The rearrangement joins TRBV5-4 to TRBJ2-5, with D perhaps matching TRBD1 (6 bases). V was trimmed by 4 bases and J by 1 base, leaving 17 bases between them. Looked up from germline, CDR1 is SGHNT and CDR2 is YYREEE (reference sequence). The CDR3 consists of 16 residues. CDR3 in amino acids: CASSPEGGHRQETQYF. The CDR3 DNA reads as TGTGCCAGCAGCCCCGAAGGGGGACACCGCCAAGAGACCCAGTACTTC.

This clonotype has a count of ten or more. The rearrangement joins TRBV9 to TRBJ2-6, with no clear D. The CDR3 runs 15 residues. CDR1 is SGDLS, CDR2 YYNGEE, per germline. The V and J ends lost 0 bases and 1 base respectively, with 5 bases between them. CDR3 residues: CASSVGPSGANVLTF. CDR3 DNA: TGTGCCAGCAGCGTAGGGCCGTCTGGGGCCAACGTCCTGACTTTC.

This rearrangement joins TRBV5-1 to TRBJ1-1, with 7 bases aligning to TRBD1. The CDR3 contains 14 residues. J was trimmed by 1 base and V by 3 bases; bases with no gene match: 3. From germline, CDR1 is SGHRS and CDR2 YFSETQ. CDR3 in amino acids: CASSSGQQNTEAFF. CDR3 coding DNA: TGCGCCAGCAGCTCGGGACAGCAGAACACTGAAGCTTTCTTT.